Shown below are 31 T cell receptor beta chains from a single sample sequenced in a study of cytomegalovirus exposure and HLA in healthy donors (dated by TCRdb to about 2017). Libraries were constructed by the immunoSEQ multiplex PCR assay. For the multiplex PCR, a mixture combining 60 forward primers for TCR Vbeta segments and 13 reverse primers for TCR Jbeta segments was used. TCRdb obtained this table from immuneACCESS and retained in-frame rearrangements with V and J assigned. These tables miss some clones; where compared with another copy, unresolved V genes account for less than half of the shortfall, and the remainder is unexplained. The sample table records about 160,000 clones. The ten largest clones add up to around 1.5% of the sample. Sequencing input: PBMCs. Every receptor here comes from a woman aged 45-65 years in good health and CMV-seronegative.

Remarks on this clone: Compared with germline, one end of the junction differs, possibly owing to a read error. The rearrangement joins TRBV18 to TRBJ2-7; D is perhaps TRBD1 (6 bases). CDR1 and CDR2 from the germline V gene are KGHSH and LQKENI. This CDR3 has 11 amino acids. The CDR3 region has the DNA TGTGCCAGCTCAGATCGGCAGGGGAAGAACTTC. Translating it yields CASSDRQGKNF.

A word on this clone: The same CDR3 is also encoded by other DNA sequences in this sample. The V call is TRBV5-6, the J call TRBJ1-1; 9 nucleotides match TRBD1. Germline assignment: CDR1 SGHDT and CDR2 YYEEEE. V lost 4 bases, J lost 6 bases, and 7 bases stayed unmatched. This CDR3 is 14 amino acids long. The CDR3 reads CASSRTGTGSEAFF. In DNA form, the CDR3 reads TGTGCCAGCAGCCGGACGGGGACAGGGTCTGAAGCTTTCTTT.

This chain links TRBV19 with TRBJ2-2; a possible D gene is TRBD1 (6 bases). The CDR3 is 14 amino acids. Trimming stripped 6 bases from V and 1 base from J, with 9 bases between. The germline V gene encodes CDR1 LNHDA and CDR2 SQIVND (reference sequence). CDR3 sequence: CASRLQGNTGELFF. The CDR3 DNA sequence: TGTGCCAGTAGATTACAGGGGAACACCGGGGAGCTGTTTTTT.

The V gene is TRBV6-6, the J gene TRBJ2-7; 7 positions agree with TRBD1. Germline lookup yields CDR1 MNHNY and CDR2 SVGAGI (reference sequence). This CDR3 is built from 13 residues. V was clipped by 5 bases and J by 6 bases; unmatched bases: 7. Here the CDR3 DNA reads TGTGCCAGCAGTCTAACAGGGGAGCTCGAGCAGTACTTC. Protein: CASSLTGELEQYF.

The chain carries TRBV14 and TRBJ2-3; 8 bases are shared with TRBD1. The CDR3 covers 17 residues. The trim removed 1 base at V and 0 bases at J, leaving 6 bases unmatched. From germline, CDR1 is SGHDN and CDR2 FVKESK. In DNA form, the CDR3 reads TGTGCCAGCAGCCAAGGGGGCAGGGGGCGCAGCACAGATACGCAGTATTTT. Its translation is CASSQGGRGRSTDTQYF.

The chain links TRBV19 to TRBJ2-5, with 8 nucleotides matching TRBD1. Germline V gene data show CDR1 as LNHDA and CDR2 as SQIVND (reference sequence). This CDR3 contains 16 residues. The V gene end was trimmed by 3 bases and the J gene end by 5 bases; junction bases not matched to a gene: 11. Here the CDR3 reads CASSMTPRTGWETQYF. In DNA, the CDR3 is TGTGCCAGTAGTATGACTCCACGGACAGGGTGGGAGACCCAGTACTTC.

This chain connects TRBV7-9 to TRBJ1-1, with 9 bases matching TRBD1. The trim removed 5 bases at V and 0 bases at J, leaving 1 base unmatched. This CDR3 contains 14 residues. Germline V CDR1 and CDR2: SEHNR, FQNEAQ (reference sequence). CDR3 in DNA: TGTGCCAGCAGCCGGGACAGGGTGAACACTGAAGCTTTCTTT. Translated: CASSRDRVNTEAFF.

The chain joins TRBV7-8 to TRBJ1-1; D ambiguous. The CDR3 totals 12 residues. V was pared by 2 bases and J by 8 bases, with 9 bases between. Germline V gene lookup returns CDR1 SGHVS and CDR2 FQNEAQ. CDR3 in DNA: TGTGCCAGCAGCTTAACTGGCAGGGAAGCTTTCTTT. Protein product: CASSLTGREAFF.

J is TRBJ2-1 and V is TRBV4-3; possible D gene TRBD1, 5 bases. The CDR3 totals 15 residues. Trimming stripped 0 bases from V and 1 base from J, with 7 bases between. The germline CDR1 and CDR2 sequences are LGHNA and YSLEER. The CDR3 DNA reads as TGCGCCAGCAGCCAAGATGACAGATCCTACAATGAGCAGTTCTTC. Its translation is CASSQDDRSYNEQFF.

The rearrangement links TRBV5-1 to TRBJ1-4, with a tentative D call TRBD1 (5 bases). The CDR3 is 15 amino acids. The germline CDR1 and CDR2 sequences are SGHRS and YFSETQ. V was cut by 6 bases and J by 6 bases, with 18 bases left in between. The CDR3 DNA is TGCGCCAGCACCCCCGTCGGCAGGGAGGATGAAAAACTGTTTTTT. It yields the protein CASTPVGREDEKLFF.

The gene calls are TRBV4-3 and TRBJ2-5; 7 bases map to TRBD1. The germline V gene encodes CDR1 LGHNA and CDR2 YSLEER. J lost 5 bases, V lost 0 bases, and 6 bases had no gene match. The CDR3 spans 15 residues. This chain's CDR3 is CASSQDGRGYETQYF. The CDR3 nucleotides are TGCGCCAGCAGCCAAGATGGCAGGGGGTACGAGACCCAGTACTTC.

The chain carries TRBV27 and TRBJ1-4; 11 bases fit TRBD1. From germline, CDR1 is MNHEY and CDR2 SMNVEV (reference sequence). The CDR3 is 13 amino acids. V gave up 9 bases and J gave up 8 bases; unmatched junction bases: 5. The CDR3 region is CASKRTGGEKLFF. In DNA form, the CDR3 reads TGTGCCAGTAAAAGGACAGGGGGCGAAAAACTGTTTTTT.

This rearrangement joins TRBV25-1 to TRBJ2-7; 13 bases fit TRBD2. The V gene's germline CDR1 is MGHDK and CDR2 SYGVNS. The CDR3 totals 15 residues. V was clipped by 5 bases and J by 5 bases; unmatched bases: 6. CDR3 protein: CASSQGTSGAHEQYF. The DNA of the CDR3 is TGTGCCAGCAGTCAAGGGACTAGCGGGGCCCACGAGCAGTACTTC.

This rearrangement joins TRBV7-3 to TRBJ1-3, with D hard to call. Trimming left V 5 bases short and J 2 bases short, with 13 bases between. CDR1 SGHTA and CDR2 FQGTGA come from the germline V gene. CDR3 length: 15 amino acids. CDR3 nucleotide sequence: TGTGCCAGCAGCGCCTACCCGGGTCCTGGAAACACCATATATTTT. The encoded protein is CASSAYPGPGNTIYF.

The chain has TRBV28 and TRBJ2-1, with D tentatively TRBD2 (5 bases). The CDR3 has 14 residues. The germline V and J ends were trimmed by 6 bases and 4 bases, with 13 bases remaining between them. The V gene's germline CDR1 is MDHEN and CDR2 SYDVKM. The CDR3 loop is CASSPGLGYNEQFF. The CDR3 coding sequence is TGTGCCAGCAGCCCAGGACTGGGATACAATGAGCAGTTCTTC.

This rearrangement joins TRBV4-2 to TRBJ2-5; 9 positions agree with TRBD1. Germline trimming cut 4 bases from V and 3 bases from J; bases unmatched to any gene: 3. The CDR3 totals 14 residues. Germline V gene lookup returns CDR1 LGHNA and CDR2 YNFKEQ. The chain's CDR3 is CASSLQGAEETQYF. CDR3 DNA: TGTGCCAGCAGCCTACAGGGGGCGGAAGAGACCCAGTACTTC.

In DNA, the CDR3 is TGTGCCAGCACCCGGACAGGGACAAGAGAGCAGTACTTC. Translating gives CASTRTGTREQYF. J is TRBJ2-7 and V is TRBV6-5; 8 bases agree with TRBD1. With 7 bases clipped from V and 7 bases from J, the junction kept 9 bases outside the gene matches. The CDR3 length is 13 residues. Germline loops: CDR1 MNHEY, CDR2 SVGAGI.

V is TRBV4-1 and J is TRBJ2-1; no clear D. Per the germline V gene, CDR1 is MGHRA and CDR2 is YSYEKL. The V end lost 4 bases, the J end lost 2 bases, and 15 bases lay between the germline ends. CDR3 length equals 16 residues. CDR3 bases: TGCGCCAGCAGCCCCCTCTCCAGATTCACCTACAATGAGCAGTTCTTC. This encodes CASSPLSRFTYNEQFF.

CDR3 in DNA: TGCGCCAGCAGCTTGGTTGGTAGCGGAGTCTACGAGCAGTACTTC. As protein: CASSLVGSGVYEQYF. The chain carries TRBV5-1 and TRBJ2-7, with a tentative D call TRBD2 (6 bases). V lost 0 bases, J lost 3 bases, and 13 bases lay in between. Germline CDR1 SGHRS, CDR2 YFSETQ. This CDR3 contains 15 residues.

J is TRBJ2-3 and V is TRBV9; the match to TRBD2 covers 14 bases. Unmatched junction bases numbered 2, after V lost 2 bases and J lost 0 bases. There are 17 residues in the CDR3. Germline CDR1 is SGDLS and CDR2 is YYNGEE. CDR3 sequence (DNA): TGTGCCAGCAGCGTGGGACTAGCGGGGGCTAGCACAGATACGCAGTATTTT. Translating it yields CASSVGLAGASTDTQYF.

The chain carries TRBV6-5 and TRBJ1-2; D uncertain. V was trimmed by 2 bases and J by 5 bases, leaving 15 bases between them. CDR3 length: 15 amino acids. The germline CDR1 and CDR2 sequences are MNHEY and SVGAGI. CDR3 nucleotide sequence: TGTGCCAGCAGTTACAACAAGGAAGAGGTTTATGGCTACACCTTC. This sequence encodes CASSYNKEEVYGYTF.

The chain recombines TRBV30 with TRBJ1-1, with D possibly TRBD1 on 6 matching bases. V lost 5 bases and J lost 1, with 8 bases in between. The CDR3 covers 12 residues. Looked up from germline, CDR1 is GTSNPN and CDR2 is SVGIG (reference sequence). DNA for the CDR3: TGTGCCTGGGGCAGGGGGAACACTGAAGCTTTCTTT. As protein: CAWGRGNTEAFF.

The chain employs TRBV7-6 and TRBJ2-3; tentatively, D is TRBD2 (6 bases). CDR1 is SGHVS, CDR2 FNYEAQ, per germline. Trimming cost V 2 bases and J 3 bases, with 15 bases left between them. The CDR3 is 16 amino acids. CDR3 residues: CASSLTGGMVTDTQYF. Here the CDR3 DNA reads TGTGCCAGCAGCTTAACAGGCGGGATGGTAACAGATACGCAGTATTTT.

This chain uses TRBV6-5 with TRBJ1-1; D gene unclear. Germline-derived CDR1 and CDR2 are MNHEY and SVGAGI. There are 13 residues in the CDR3. Trimming removed 2 bases at V and 4 bases at J, with 8 bases between. The CDR3 nucleotides read TGTGCCAGCAGTTACCCGGAGGGCACTGAAGCTTTCTTT. This codes for CASSYPEGTEAFF.

The rearrangement joins TRBV5-1 to TRBJ2-2; 8 nucleotides agree with TRBD2. This CDR3 contains 15 residues. Trimming removed 5 bases from V and 0 bases from J; junction bases left unmatched: 3. Germline V gene lookup returns CDR1 SGHRS and CDR2 YFSETQ. CDR3 amino acids: CASRAAGANTGELFF. DNA for the CDR3: TGCGCCAGCAGGGCAGCGGGGGCGAACACCGGGGAGCTGTTTTTT. The full variable domain, completed using reference TRBV5-1 and TRBJ2-2, is KAGVTQTPRYLIKTRGQQVTLSCSPISGHRSVSWYQQTPGQGLQFLFEYFSETQRNKGNFPGRFSGRQFSNSRSEMNVSTLELGDSALYLCASRAAGANTGELFFGEGSRLTVL.

This sequence joins TRBV7-6 and TRBJ2-1; no clear D. The ends were cut back, 1 base at V and 1 base at J, with 11 bases in the middle. The V gene's germline CDR1 is SGHVS and CDR2 FNYEAQ. This CDR3 is 16 amino acids long. The CDR3 loop reads CASSLEVLGSYNEQFF. The CDR3 nucleotides are TGTGCCAGCAGCTTAGAGGTGCTAGGTTCCTACAATGAGCAGTTCTTC.

The chain has TRBV10-3 and TRBJ2-1; D gene uncertain. The V end lost 5 bases, the J end lost 7 bases, and 6 bases lay between the germline ends. The CDR3 has 11 residues. The germline gives CDR1 ENHRY, CDR2 SYGVKD. CDR3 residues: CAISHTNEQFF. The CDR3 nucleotides are TGTGCCATCAGTCACACGAATGAGCAGTTCTTC.

The chain uses TRBV6-5 and TRBJ2-3, with a tentative D call TRBD1 (6 bases). This CDR3 has 15 residues. Germline CDR1 and CDR2: MNHEY and SVGAGI. Trimming shortened V by 2 bases and J by 1 base, and 10 bases separated the two germline ends. The CDR3 nucleotides are TGTGCCAGCAGTTACGTACAGGGAGGCACAGATACGCAGTATTTT. Protein product: CASSYVQGGTDTQYF.

This rearrangement joins TRBV27 to TRBJ2-7; a possible D gene is TRBD1 (5 bases). The CDR3 sequence is 15 residues long. V lost 5 bases to trimming and J lost 3 bases, with 17 bases between them. Germline V lookup: CDR1 MNHEY, CDR2 SMNVEV (reference sequence). In DNA form, the CDR3 reads TGTGCCAGCAGTCCCACAGGAACTCACTTCTACGAGCAGTACTTC. It encodes CASSPTGTHFYEQYF.

The rearrangement uses TRBV6-5 and TRBJ2-5, with 8 positions matching TRBD2. Germline V lookup: CDR1 MNHEY, CDR2 SVGAGI. CDR3 length: 14 amino acids. The J segment lost 4 bases and the V segment lost 2 bases, leaving 3 bases of the junction unmatched. CDR3 sequence: CASSYVTSAETQYF. DNA of the CDR3: TGTGCCAGCAGTTACGTGACTAGCGCAGAGACCCAGTACTTC.

The chain combines TRBV5-1 with TRBJ1-2, with D unresolved. This CDR3 region has 13 residues. Germline V gene lookup returns CDR1 SGHRS and CDR2 YFSETQ. V was clipped by 0 bases and J by 8 bases, with 11 bases between them. CDR3 DNA: TGCGCCAGCAGCTTGGTCGCGGGCGAAGGCTACACCTTC. Protein: CASSLVAGEGYTF.